These 5 T cell receptor beta chains share one sample of origin, sequenced in a study of blood T cell repertoires in COVID-19. The table came from immunoSEQ multiplex PCR; TCRdb's copy has only in-frame clones and leaves some out. The sample contains 270,000 or so clones, 80% to 85% of which appear only once. Source material: PBMCs or T cells enriched from blood (not recorded which). The receptors stem from a man aged 45-65 years who had recovered from COVID-19.

V and J are TRBV7-8 and TRBJ2-5, with 10 nucleotides matching TRBD1. Germline loops: CDR1 SGHVS, CDR2 FQNEAQ. CDR3 length equals 16 residues. V trimming: 3 bases; J trimming: 5 bases; junction bases outside the gene matches: 9. The CDR3 sequence: CASSLFGTGAGETQYF. In DNA form, the CDR3 reads TGTGCCAGCAGCTTGTTTGGGACAGGGGCAGGGGAGACCCAGTACTTC.

The DNA of the CDR3 is TGTGCCAGCAGCGGGGGTCGGAACACTGAAGCTTTCTTT. It specifies CASSGGRNTEAFF. The V call is TRBV6-5, the J call TRBJ1-1, with D perhaps matching TRBD1 (5 bases). Germline V gene data show CDR1 as MNHEY and CDR2 as SVGAGI. The CDR3 runs 13 residues. Trimming took 6 bases from V and 1 from J, leaving 9 bases between them.

The V and J genes are TRBV9 and TRBJ1-6, with D hard to call. This CDR3 comprises 15 residues. The germline gives CDR1 SGDLS, CDR2 YYNGEE. V lost 0 bases and J 10 bases, leaving 14 bases between the germline ends. CDR3 nucleotides: TGTGCCAGCAGCGTAGCCGAGGGAGGAGGCTCACCCCTCCACTTT. This gives the protein CASSVAEGGGSPLHF.

This sequence joins TRBV7-8 and TRBJ2-2; weak D call: TRBD1 (5 bases). CDR3 size: 15 residues. Germline-derived CDR1 and CDR2 are SGHVS and FQNEAQ. V shed 0 bases and J shed 1 base, with 6 bases lying between them. CDR3 in amino acids: CASSLAGQNTGELFF. For the CDR3, the DNA is TGTGCCAGCAGCTTAGCTGGACAGAACACCGGGGAGCTGTTTTTT.

The CDR3 sequence is CASSPTRGYGYTF. CDR3 DNA: TGTGCCAGCAGTCCGACCCGGGGCTATGGCTACACCTTC. The chain uses TRBV6-5 and TRBJ1-2; D uncertain. Trimming stripped 5 bases from V and 4 bases from J, with 11 bases between. Germline CDR1 reads MNHEY; CDR2 reads SVGAGI. The CDR3 consists of 13 residues.